One and the same sample provided the 21 T cell receptor beta chains below, sequenced in a study of CD8 T cells in ankylosing spondylitis. TCRdb recomputed calls from the 5' RACE reads with MiXCR, one row per CDR3 protein. The sample has 300,000 to 350,000 distinct CDR3 sequences, 11% seen once. Sequencing used blood, either unsorted or a sorted T cell fraction (not recorded which). These TCRs come from a female donor with ankylosing spondylitis or in good health (not recorded which).

This sequence joins TRBV27 and TRBJ2-1, with D tentatively TRBD1 (6 bases). Trimming cost V 6 bases and J 5 bases, with 17 bases left between them. Germline V gene lookup returns CDR1 MNHEY and CDR2 SMNVEV (reference sequence). The CDR3 is made up of 15 amino acids. The CDR3 sequence: CASRQGWTMDNEQFF. CDR3 DNA: TGTGCCAGCAGACAGGGATGGACGATGGACAATGAGCAGTTCTTC.

The sample holds a few counts of this clonotype. The rearrangement links TRBV7-2 to TRBJ1-1; weak D call: TRBD1 (6 bases). This CDR3 contains 16 residues. Trimming shortened V by 5 bases and J by 5 bases, and 21 bases separated the two germline ends. CDR1 SGHTA and CDR2 FQGNSA come from the germline V gene. The CDR3, as DNA: TGTGCCAGCAGCCCCCCCGGGGGGCGCAGATCGACTGAAGCTTTCTTT. This translates into CASSPPGGRRSTEAFF. The variable domain in full, completed from reference TRBV7-2 and TRBJ1-1, reads GAGVSQSPSNKVTEKGKDVELRCDPISGHTALYWYRQSLGQGLEFLIYFQGNSAPDKSGLPSDRFSAERTGGSVSTLTIQRTQQEDSAVYLCASSPPGGRRSTEAFFGQGTRLTVV.

The chain has TRBV10-3 and TRBJ2-1, with D perhaps TRBD1 (6 bases). The V gene lost 8 bases and the J gene lost 10 bases, with 12 bases spanning the gap. This CDR3 is 11 amino acids long. Per germline, CDR1 ENHRY and CDR2 SYGVKD. CDR3 amino acids: CAIGRGGEQFF. The CDR3 nucleotides are TGTGCCATCGGCAGGGGTGGGGAGCAGTTCTTC.

This clonotype was seen many times. The rearrangement joins TRBV5-1 to TRBJ2-6; D gene unclear. Germline CDR1 is SGHRS and CDR2 is YFSETQ. CDR3 size: 14 residues. Between the trimmed V and J ends, which lost 5 bases and 0 bases, there was a span of 6 bases. CDR3 in amino acids: CASRVDSGANVLTF. The DNA for the CDR3 is TGCGCCAGCAGGGTAGACTCTGGGGCCAACGTCCTGACTTTC.

This clonotype has at least ten counts. J is TRBJ2-3 and V is TRBV11-2; no clear D gene. CDR1 and CDR2 (germline): SGHAT, FQNNGV. CDR3 length: 14 amino acids. V shed 4 bases and J shed 10 bases, with 18 bases lying between them. DNA for the CDR3: TGTGCCAGCAGCTACAATTCTGACCCTCGCGCGCAGTATTTT. Translated: CASSYNSDPRAQYF.

At least ten counts were recorded for this clonotype. A junction end diverges from the germline sequence, so it may reflect a read error. V usage is TRBV7-7 and J usage is TRBJ2-2; the D is unclear. This CDR3 is built from 14 residues. Germline V gene lookup returns CDR1 SSHAT and CDR2 FNYEAQ (reference sequence). The CDR3 reads CASSFPLRPGELFF. Here the CDR3 DNA reads TGTGCTAGCAGCTTCCCGCTACGGCCGGGGGAGCTGTTTTTT.

This clonotype was counted ten times or more. The chain links TRBV5-1 to TRBJ2-5; D remains ambiguous. The CDR3 sequence is 11 residues long. Germline CDR1 reads SGHRS; CDR2 reads YFSETQ. The V end lost 1 base, the J end lost 7 bases, and 5 bases lay between the germline ends. CDR3 loop: CASSLQWTQYF. The CDR3 bases are TGCGCCAGCAGCTTGCAGTGGACCCAGTACTTC.

The chain couples TRBV28 to TRBJ2-5; 15 bases align to TRBD2. In germline, CDR1 is MDHEN, CDR2 SYDVKM. The ends lost 3 bases at V and 5 bases at J; junction bases unmatched: 7. The CDR3 covers 17 residues. Here the CDR3 reads CASSFVGLAGGSETQYF. DNA for the CDR3: TGTGCCAGCAGTTTTGTGGGACTAGCGGGAGGATCGGAGACCCAGTACTTC.

The chain has TRBV7-9 and TRBJ2-2; 7 nucleotides line up with TRBD2. With V trimmed by 10 bases and J by 7 bases, 18 bases remained unmatched. The CDR3 length is 16 residues. The germline V gene encodes CDR1 SEHNR and CDR2 FQNEAQ (reference sequence). The CDR3 sequence: CATERRAGEKVGELFF. As DNA, the CDR3 is TGTGCCACCGAGCGTCGGGCGGGAGAGAAGGTCGGGGAGCTGTTTTTT.

In regard to this clonotype: Given a much more abundant clone one base away, this may be a read error. The chain has TRBV25-1 and TRBJ1-1; D is unclear. The germline V and J ends were trimmed by 1 base and 6 bases, with 9 bases remaining between them. Germline CDR1 is MGHDK and CDR2 is SYGVNS. CDR3 length: 13 amino acids. The CDR3 region is CASSELGLSEAFF. The CDR3 DNA reads TGTGCCAGCAGTGAATTAGGCCTTTCTGAAGCTTTCTTT.

This clonotype showed up many times. The chain joins TRBV29-1 to TRBJ1-2; D is undetermined. The CDR3 runs 13 residues. Per germline, CDR1 SQVTM and CDR2 ANQGSEA. V was trimmed by 7 bases and J by 8 bases, leaving 20 bases between them. The CDR3 loop is CSAARAGEGGYTF. CDR3 nucleotide sequence: TGCAGCGCCGCCCGAGCAGGAGAAGGGGGCTACACCTTC.

The chain combines TRBV5-5 with TRBJ2-7; D call uncertain. CDR1 SGHKS and CDR2 YYEKEE come from the germline V gene (reference sequence). The CDR3 length is 12 residues. V was clipped by 0 bases and J by 6 bases, with 7 bases between them. This CDR3 reads CASSLVEPEQYF. DNA for the CDR3: TGTGCCAGCAGCTTGGTAGAACCCGAGCAGTACTTC. The complete variable domain, with remaining parts taken from reference TRBV5-5 and TRBJ2-7, reads DAGVTQSPTHLIKTRGQQVTLRCSPISGHKSVSWYQQVLGQGPQFIFQYYEKEERGRGNFPDRFSARQFPNYSSELNVNALLLGDSALYLCASSLVEPEQYFGPGTRLTVT.

A note on this clonotype: A clone one base away is much larger, so this may be a read error. This chain connects TRBV12-3 or TRBV12-4 to TRBJ1-4, with no clear D. Trimming removed 6 bases from V and 0 bases from J, with 2 bases in between. The CDR3 loop spans 12 amino acids. CDR3 amino acids: CASRPTNEKLFF. The CDR3 DNA is TGTGCCAGCAGGCCAACTAATGAAAAACTGTTTTTT.

Worth noting for this clonotype: With a much larger clone just one base away, this may be a read error. This chain links TRBV5-1 with TRBJ2-3; D not certain. CDR1 is SGHRS, CDR2 YFSETQ, per germline. This CDR3 region has 14 residues. V lost 1 base to trimming and J lost 8 bases, with 14 bases between them. DNA for the CDR3: TGCGCCAGCAGCTTGCAAGGGTTGCTTGGTACGCAGTATTTT. Its translation: CASSLQGLLGTQYF. The variable domain in full, completed from reference TRBV5-1 and TRBJ2-3, reads KAGVTQTPRYLIKTRGQQVTLSCSPISGHRSVSWYQQTPGQGLQFLFEYFSETQRNKGNFPGRFSGRQFSNSRSEMNVSTLELGDSALYLCASSLQGLLGTQYFGPGTRLTVL.

In its sample, this clonotype was seen many times. This chain joins TRBV20-1 and TRBJ2-5; D call uncertain. The CDR3 is 13 residues long. The germline V and J ends were trimmed by 3 bases and 5 bases, with 13 bases remaining between them. CDR1 and CDR2 from the germline V gene are DFQATT and SNEGSKA (reference sequence). CDR3 in DNA: TGCAGTGCTAGGCCTCTCACCCGGGAGACCCAGTACTTC. Amino acid sequence: CSARPLTRETQYF.

This clonotype was observed at least ten times. The chain carries TRBV7-6 and TRBJ2-1; D possibly corresponds to TRBD1 (5 bases). Trimming removed 1 base from V and 10 bases from J, with 17 bases in between. Germline V gene lookup returns CDR1 SGHVS and CDR2 FNYEAQ. The CDR3 length is 15 residues. As DNA, the CDR3 is TGTGCCAGCAGCTTAGAGTTCCTCCAGGGCAGCGAGCAGTTCTTC. This gives the protein CASSLEFLQGSEQFF.

In its sample, this clonotype was seen many times. The chain recombines TRBV7-6 with TRBJ1-5; no reliable D call. Germline CDR1 is SGHVS and CDR2 is FNYEAQ. V lost 3 bases, J lost 5 bases, and 8 bases lay in between. This CDR3 contains 13 residues. CDR3 in amino acids: CASSLRQDQPQHF. The CDR3 DNA follows: TGTGCCAGCAGCTTGAGGCAGGATCAGCCCCAGCATTTT.

In its sample, this clonotype was seen many times. The chain's CDR3 is CSAREGDSPLHF. DNA for the CDR3: TGCAGTGCTAGAGAGGGGGATTCACCCCTCCACTTT. The chain carries TRBV20-1 and TRBJ1-6, with D tentatively TRBD1 (5 bases). The CDR3 length is 12 residues. From germline, CDR1 is DFQATT and CDR2 SNEGSKA (reference sequence). The ends were cut back, 0 bases at V and 8 bases at J, with 5 bases in the middle.

This clonotype was detected ten times or more. This chain joins TRBV7-6 and TRBJ2-3, with 7 bases lining up with TRBD2. The germline gives CDR1 SGHVS, CDR2 FNYEAQ. The CDR3 runs 14 residues. The V and J ends lost 5 bases and 4 bases, in that order; junction bases with no gene match: 6. The CDR3 DNA reads as TGTGCCAGCAGCACCCACAGCGGGGCAGATACGCAGTATTTT. Translation gives CASSTHSGADTQYF.

This clonotype was counted ten times or more. The CDR3 DNA sequence: TGCGCCAGCAGCTCAGCGGGGGTGATCTCCTACGAGCAGTACTTC. Residues: CASSSAGVISYEQYF. The chain carries TRBV5-1 and TRBJ2-7, with 8 bases aligning to TRBD2. The junction had 5 bases not matched to a gene; V was cut back by 3 bases and J by 0 bases. This CDR3 has 15 amino acids. Looked up from germline, CDR1 is SGHRS and CDR2 is YFSETQ.

This clonotype was recorded at least ten times. The gene calls are TRBV20-1 and TRBJ2-7; 7 nucleotides line up with TRBD2. V lost 5 bases and J lost 0; bases outside the gene matches: 7. The length of the CDR3 is 14 residues. Germline V gene data show CDR1 as DFQATT and CDR2 as SNEGSKA (reference sequence). DNA for the CDR3: TGCAGTGCTGCCCAAGGGGAGGGCTCCTACGAGCAGTACTTC. It encodes CSAAQGEGSYEQYF.